This T cell receptor beta chain was sequenced for a study of blood T cell repertoires in COVID-19 (dated by TCRdb to 2020 to 2022). Notes on the research overall: Samples from collaborators originated in the United States, Italy and Spain and spanned both the acute and convalescent phases of COVID-19. The material from the prospective study consisted of cDNA or gDNA derived from T cells, B-cell-depleted T cells, or PBMCs. A freely available public database, intended as a resource for researchers studying the immune response to SARS-CoV-2, is where the repertoires were released. The sample metadata nearly always contained a de-identified subject ID, COVID-19 status, age in years and sex. The samples were drawn from two sources: the first 160 participants of the ongoing ImmuneRACE study, and some 1,300 subjects contributed by 6 global collaborators. Deeply sampled blood TCRbeta repertoires from subjects exposed to, actively infected with, or recovered from COVID-19 were included in the dataset. Where HLA class I and class II types were available, the types were taken from metadata supplied by the sample provider, not from assay-based typing. Beyond this particular receptor, the publication reports: The quantity of clinical and demographic metadata differed by source and by participant and was supplied without curation.

Collaborating institutions collected whole blood in K2EDTA tubes following their own protocols. For TCRbeta analysis, collaborators shipped samples as frozen whole blood, isolated PBMCs, or DNA extracted from either of those sample types. TCRbeta CDR3 regions were amplified from genomic DNA using the immunoSEQ Assay, a bias-controlled multiplex PCR. As for how the authors treated the data: The number of nucleated cells in each sample was estimated by amplification of reference gene primers within the assay. Sequence reads were collapsed and filtered to measure the absolute abundance of every unique TCRbeta CDR3 rearrangement. For each sample, productive Simpson clonality was calculated by taking the square root of Simpson's diversity index across productive rearrangements. Sourced from immuneACCESS, this table was stored by TCRdb with only in-frame sequences that have V and J called. A share of the clones is absent; for the studies checked, an unresolved V gene accounts for under half, and the remainder has no known explanation. V and J calls and clone size follow that table, whereas D and trimming were derived from the DNA. The sample data list around 620,000 clones, and around 89% of these were observed just once. The top ten clones comprise around 0.3% of the sample.

The CDR3 runs 13 amino acids, cysteine and phenylalanine included. Here the CDR3 DNA is all that survives: 39 bases in frame from base 1. V gives up 2 bases and J gives up 7 bases, and the segment between their germline ends measures 13 bases. CDR1 SGDLS and CDR2 YYNGEE are derived from the germline V gene. Notes on this clone: Its antigen is unknown. Base qualities are not provided; no much larger clone lies one nucleotide away.

This chain is built from TRBV9 and TRBJ2-7, and the D gene may be TRBD1, 6 bases matching. Sequenced: peripheral blood. This TCR derives from a woman between 18 and 30 years old with acute or convalescent COVID-19. The nucleotides read TGTGCCAGCAGCGTTGGGGGCTGGGAAGAGCAGTACTTC. This is translated as CASSVGGWEEQYF.